Listed below are T cell receptor beta chains from one sample, sequenced in a study of blood T cell repertoires in COVID-19. TCRdb's copy holds only in-frame clones and misses some; the assay was immunoSEQ multiplex PCR. Here the sample spans about 36,000 clones, less than 95% being singletons. The sequenced sample consisted of peripheral blood. The receptors originated from a human donor in a cohort sampled during active COVID-19. Both conserved end residues are part of each CDR3. The order of the fields is D gene, V gene, clone size, J gene, CDR3 protein, CDR3 DNA. D genes are given only for firm matches. Where a row states a size, it is once, few, many or the class of an expanded clone; other rows omit it.

>TRBD1|TRBV2|-|TRBJ2-2
CASRGDRFLGGELFF
TGTGCCAGCAGGGGGGACAGGTTTTTAGGCGGGGAGCTGTTTTTT
>TRBD2|TRBV4-3|-|TRBJ2-1
CASSHRLFRLAGKDEQFF
TGCGCCAGCAGCCATCGTCTCTTTAGACTAGCGGGAAAGGATGAGCAGTTCTTC
>TRBD1|TRBV7-9|few|TRBJ2-3
CASSGQGSTDTQYF
TGTGCCAGCAGTGGACAGGGTAGCACAGATACGCAGTATTTT
>-|TRBV7-3|-|TRBJ2-7
CASSPQGTSGGEQYF
TGTGCCAGCAGCCCCCAGGGGACCAGTGGGGGCGAGCAGTACTTC
>TRBD1|TRBV19|-|TRBJ2-3
CASSSGQGYTDTQYF
TGTGCCAGTAGTTCGGGACAGGGATACACAGATACGCAGTATTTT
>-|TRBV19|-|TRBJ1-2
CASSPSTGDYGYTF
TGTGCCAGTAGCCCGTCGACAGGCGATTATGGCTACACCTTC
>-|TRBV9|-|TRBJ2-6
CASSVTANSGANVLTF
TGTGCCAGCAGCGTGACAGCCAATTCTGGGGCCAACGTCCTGACTTTC
>TRBD1|TRBV28|-|TRBJ1-2
CASSGSDRGFGGYTF
TGTGCCAGCAGTGGGTCGGACAGGGGGTTCGGTGGCTACACCTTC
>-|TRBV3-1/TRBV3-2|-|TRBJ1-6
CASSQDAVYNSPLHF
TGTGCCAGCAGCCAAGACGCGGTCTATAATTCACCCCTCCACTTT
>-|TRBV5-1|-|TRBJ2-1
CASSDGDFTYNEQFF
TGCGCCAGCAGCGATGGGGACTTCACTTACAATGAGCAGTTCTTC
>TRBD2|TRBV15|-|TRBJ2-1
CATSREGLAVYNEQFF
TGTGCCACCAGCAGAGAGGGACTAGCGGTATACAATGAGCAGTTCTTC